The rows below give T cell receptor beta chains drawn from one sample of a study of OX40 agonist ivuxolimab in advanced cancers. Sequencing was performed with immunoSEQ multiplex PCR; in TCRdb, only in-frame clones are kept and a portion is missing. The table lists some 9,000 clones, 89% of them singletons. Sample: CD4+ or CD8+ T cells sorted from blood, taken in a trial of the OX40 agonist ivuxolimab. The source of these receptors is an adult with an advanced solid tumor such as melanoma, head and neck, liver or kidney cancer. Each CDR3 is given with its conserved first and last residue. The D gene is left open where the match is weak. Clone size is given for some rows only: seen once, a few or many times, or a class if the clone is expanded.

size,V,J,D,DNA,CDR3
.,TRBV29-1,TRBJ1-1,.,TGCAGCGCCTGGACAGCCGGCGCTGAAGCTTTCTTT,CSAWTAGAEAFF
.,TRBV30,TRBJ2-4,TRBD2,TGTGCCTGGAGTGATACGGGGGGCAAAAACATTCAGTACTTC,CAWSDTGGKNIQYF
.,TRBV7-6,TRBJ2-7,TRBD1,TGTGCCAGCAGCGCCGGGACAGGGAGGGTCCACGAGCAGTACTTC,CASSAGTGRVHEQYF
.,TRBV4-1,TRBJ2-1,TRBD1,TGCGCCAGCACCCGCGAGGGACAGGGGGTTAGTGAGCAGTTCTTC,CASTREGQGVSEQFF
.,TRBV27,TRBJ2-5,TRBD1,TGTGCCAGCAGTTCCCCCAGACTCTCAGGGGGAAGAACCCAGTACTTC,CASSSPRLSGGRTQYF
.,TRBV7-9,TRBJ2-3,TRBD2,TGTGCCAGCAGCTTACCACTAGCGAGCAACACAGATACGCAGTATTTT,CASSLPLASNTDTQYF
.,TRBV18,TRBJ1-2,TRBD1,TGTGCCAGCTCACCACGGTCTAGACGACAGGGGACTAACTATGGCTACACCTTC,CASSPRSRRQGTNYGYTF
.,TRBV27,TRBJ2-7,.,TGTGCCAGCAGTGATGGGACCCGGCGGTACTTC,CASSDGTRRYF
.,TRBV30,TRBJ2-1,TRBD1,TGTGCCTGGAGTGTACAGGGGTGGTACAATGAGCAGTTCTTC,CAWSVQGWYNEQFF
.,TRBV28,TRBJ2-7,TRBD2,TGTGCCAGTTCCTCTGAGGGAGGGCTCGAGCAGTACTTC,CASSSEGGLEQYF
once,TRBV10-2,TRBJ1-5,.,TGCGCCAGCAGTGCCAGGAGCAATCAGCCCCAGCATTTT,CASSARSNQPQHF
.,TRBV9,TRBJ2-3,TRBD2,TGTGCCAGCAGCATCGGACTAGGAGGCACAGATACGCAGTATTTT,CASSIGLGGTDTQYF
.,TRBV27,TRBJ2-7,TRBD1,TGTGCCAGCAGTTCGACAGGGGATGAGCAGTACTTC,CASSSTGDEQYF
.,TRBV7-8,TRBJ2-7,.,TGTGCCAGCAGCTTAGGTGGGGGACTCGCCTCCTCCTACGAGCAGTACTTC,CASSLGGGLASSYEQYF
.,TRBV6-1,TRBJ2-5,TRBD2,TGTGCCAGCAGGCTAGCGGGAGTCGGGACCCAGTACTTC,CASRLAGVGTQYF
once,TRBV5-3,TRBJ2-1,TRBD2,TGTGCCAGCAGCCCAAGGACTAGCGGGAAAAATGAGCAGTTCTTC,CASSPRTSGKNEQFF
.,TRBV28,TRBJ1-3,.,TGTGCCAGCAGATTTGCGGTGGCGAGACTCCGAAGAAACACCATATATTTT,CASRFAVARLRRNTIYF
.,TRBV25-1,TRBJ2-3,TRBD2,TGTGCCAGCAGTGAGTTCGCGGGAGGAACAGATACGCAGTATTTT,CASSEFAGGTDTQYF
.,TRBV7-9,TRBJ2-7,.,TGTGCCAGCAGCGCGACAGGCTACGAGCAGTACTTC,CASSATGYEQYF
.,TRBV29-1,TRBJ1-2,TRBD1,TGCAGCGTTGAAGATCGGGACAGGGTGCATGGCTACACCTTC,CSVEDRDRVHGYTF
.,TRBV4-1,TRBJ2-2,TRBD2,TGCGCCAGCAGCCCGTTAGCGGGAGTTGGCACCGGGGAGCTGTTTTTT,CASSPLAGVGTGELFF
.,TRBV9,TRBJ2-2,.,TGTGCCAGCAGCACAAGAGGGGATAGGAACACCGGGGAGCTGTTTTTT,CASSTRGDRNTGELFF
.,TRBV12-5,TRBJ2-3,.,TGTGCTAGTCGATTAGACAGGAGCACAGATACGCAGTATTTT,CASRLDRSTDTQYF
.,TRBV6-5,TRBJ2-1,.,TGTGCCAGCAGGAAAGCGGGTCCCTCCTACAATGAGCAGTTCTTC,CASRKAGPSYNEQFF
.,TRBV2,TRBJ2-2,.,TGTGCCAGCAGTGAACTAGCGCGGGGCACCGGGGAGCTGTTTTTT,CASSELARGTGELFF
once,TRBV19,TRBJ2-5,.,TGTGCCAGTAGTATTGGGACTGGGGCCGGGGGAGAGACCCAGTACTTC,CASSIGTGAGGETQYF
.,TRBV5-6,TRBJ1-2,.,TGTGCCAGCAGCTTGGGGGACACTGGCTACACCTTC,CASSLGDTGYTF
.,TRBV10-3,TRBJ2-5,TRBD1,TGTGCCATCAGTGAAAGGACAGGGGGGGAGACCCAGTACTTC,CAISERTGGETQYF
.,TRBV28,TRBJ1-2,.,TGTGCCAGCAGCTCGGGACCTAAATCTGGCTACACCTTC,CASSSGPKSGYTF
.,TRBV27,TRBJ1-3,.,TGTGCCAGCAGTTTACAGTCTGGAAACACCATATATTTT,CASSLQSGNTIYF
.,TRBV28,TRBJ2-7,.,TGTGCCAGCAGTCTCGGACTGAGGAGCTCCTACGAGCAGTACTTC,CASSLGLRSSYEQYF
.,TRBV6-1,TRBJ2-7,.,TGTGCAGTGAGGGGCCTAGGCGAGCAGTACTTC,CAVRGLGEQYF
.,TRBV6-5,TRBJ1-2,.,TGTGCCAGCAGCCCCAACAGGGACTATTATGGCTACACCTTC,CASSPNRDYYGYTF
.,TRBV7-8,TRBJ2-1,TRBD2,TGTGCCAGCAGCTTAGTTAGTCTTCGGCGGGAGGTAATAAATGAGCAGTTCTTC,CASSLVSLRREVINEQFF
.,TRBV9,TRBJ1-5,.,TGTGCCAGCAGCGTAGAAGGTGGTGATCAGCCCCAGCATTTT,CASSVEGGDQPQHF
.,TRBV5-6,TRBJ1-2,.,TGTGCCAGCAGCTTGGGGACAGCGGGGGGCTACACCTTC,CASSLGTAGGYTF
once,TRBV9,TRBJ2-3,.,TGTGCCAGCGGCGGGGGCGGGGAAGATACGCAGTATTTT,CASGGGGEDTQYF
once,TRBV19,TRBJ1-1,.,TGTGCCAGTAGACGAGGCACTGAAGCTTTCTTT,CASRRGTEAFF
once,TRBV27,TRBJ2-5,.,TGTGCCAGCAGTTTAGGGGAGACCCAGTACTTC,CASSLGETQYF
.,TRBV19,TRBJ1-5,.,TGTGCCAGTAGTATAGAAGGTGGTCAGCCCCAGCATTTT,CASSIEGGQPQHF
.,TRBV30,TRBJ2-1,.,TGTGCCTGGAAAGGCGGGGCTTACAATGAGCAGTTCTTC,CAWKGGAYNEQFF
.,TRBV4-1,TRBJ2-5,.,TGCGCCAGCAGCCAAGTCGGGAGCGAGGGCAGGACCCAGTACTTC,CASSQVGSEGRTQYF
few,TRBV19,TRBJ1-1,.,TGTGCCAGTAGTATAATTTGGGGTTCGGATTCAAAGAACACTGAAGCTTTCTTT,CASSIIWGSDSKNTEAFF
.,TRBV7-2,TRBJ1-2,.,TGTGCCAGCAGCTTAGGCGGCAGGGAATATGGCTACACCTTC,CASSLGGREYGYTF
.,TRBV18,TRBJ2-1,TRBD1,TGTGCCAGCTCACCACCCACAGGGGGGTACAATGAGCAGTTCTTC,CASSPPTGGYNEQFF
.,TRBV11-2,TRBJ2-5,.,TGTGCCAGCAGCAAGCGGGTGGGGGAGACCCAGTACTTC,CASSKRVGETQYF
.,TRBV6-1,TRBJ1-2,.,TGTGCTAGCAGTGAATCCGCTAACTATGGCTACACCTTC,CASSESANYGYTF
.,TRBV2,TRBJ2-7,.,TGTGCCAGCTTAACCAGTAGAGGACCCCGGAGCTACGAGCAGTACTTC,CASLTSRGPRSYEQYF
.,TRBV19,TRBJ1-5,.,TGTGCCAGTGATAACACAGGGTTATACCAGCCCCAGCATTTT,CASDNTGLYQPQHF